The subject of this entry is one T cell receptor beta chain. The Seattle patients, enrolled during active infection, were followed longitudinally. In the study's own analysis: Nucleated cell number was recorded as an estimate derived from reference gene primer amplification. Sequencing used immunoSEQ multiplex PCR; TCRdb keeps in-frame clones, though not all of them. The V and J calls and clone size come from that table; D and trimming were worked out from the DNA. Among about 170,000 clones listed, roughly 93% were seen once. These data are taken from a study of blood T cell repertoires in COVID-19. Study in general: Samples taken during acute and convalescent COVID-19 were collected in the United States, Italy and Spain. PBMCs, B-cell-depleted T cells, or T cells provided the cDNA or gDNA that made up the material.

Trimming took 0 bases from V and 2 from J, leaving 14 bases between them. The CDR3 totals 16 residues. Looked up from germline, CDR1 is SGDLS and CDR2 is YYNGEE. V and J are TRBV9 and TRBJ2-5, with a tentative D call TRBD2 (7 bases). Material: peripheral blood. The origin of this receptor is a man aged 18 to 29 with COVID-19, enrolled during active disease. The CDR3 nucleotides are TGTGCCAGCAGCGTAGAATGGGGAGGGGGACAAGAGACCCAGTACTTC. It codes for CASSVEWGGGQETQYF.